The 7 T cell receptor beta chains below were found in one sample sequenced in a study of STAT3 mutations in large granular lymphocyte leukemia. Study-wide findings and caveats: At least one immunodominant TCR beta clonotype appeared in every T-cell large granular lymphocyte leukemia patient.

Antigen specificity for these receptors is unknown. The method was immunoSEQ multiplex PCR; TCRdb's version includes in-frame clones alone and lacks a portion of them. The table lists tens of thousands of clones, around 93% of them singletons. The sample consisted of peripheral blood mononuclear cells. The receptors stem from a man aged 40-50 years with T-cell large granular lymphocyte leukemia. Some clones in this sample may be carry-over from other donors' samples.

The CDR3 sequence is CASSIPAMGEKLFF. DNA for the CDR3: TGTGCCAGTAGTATACCGGCGATGGGTGAAAAACTGTTTTTT. The chain recombines TRBV19 with TRBJ1-4; D gene uncertain. The germline V and J ends were trimmed by 2 bases and 7 bases, with 11 bases remaining between them. Germline CDR1 and CDR2: LNHDA and SQIVND (reference sequence). The CDR3 loop spans 14 amino acids.

The V call is TRBV11-2, the J call TRBJ2-1, with 8 bases fitting TRBD2. J lost 10 bases, V lost 4 bases, and 12 bases had no gene match. The CDR3 consists of 15 residues. The germline CDR1 and CDR2 sequences are SGHAT and FQNNGV. The CDR3 DNA is TGTGCCAGCAGCTCATCACGGGGGGGGAGATTCGAGCAGTTCTTC. Its protein is CASSSSRGGRFEQFF. Complete variable domain (other parts from reference TRBV11-2 and TRBJ2-1): EAGVAQSPRYKIIEKRQSVAFWCNPISGHATLYWYQQILGQGPKLLIQFQNNGVVDDSQLPKDRFSAERLKGVDSTLKIQPAKLEDSAVYLCASSSSRGGRFEQFFGPGTRLTVL.

Written as DNA, the CDR3 is TGTGCCAGCAGTTACTCCGGCAGGGTTGGCGAGCAGTACTTC. It encodes CASSYSGRVGEQYF. The rearrangement joins TRBV6-5 to TRBJ2-7; possibly TRBD1 for D (5 bases). Germline lookup yields CDR1 MNHEY and CDR2 SVGAGI. There are 14 residues in the CDR3. V shed 0 bases and J shed 6 bases, with 12 bases lying between them.

This clone was detected once. The rearrangement joins TRBV2 to TRBJ1-5; no clear D. The CDR3 runs to 14 residues. CDR1 SNHLY and CDR2 FYNNEI come from the germline V gene. V was cut by 4 bases and J by 0 bases, with 7 bases left in between. The CDR3 loop reads CASSVQDSNQPQHF. The CDR3 DNA is TGTGCCAGCAGTGTGCAGGATAGCAATCAGCCCCAGCATTTT.

This rearrangement joins TRBV27 to TRBJ2-5, with TRBD2 identical over 9 bases. The CDR3 has 16 residues. The germline V gene encodes CDR1 MNHEY and CDR2 SMNVEV (reference sequence). J was trimmed by 4 bases and V by 5 bases; bases with no gene match: 11. The CDR3 region is CASSGGTSLSGETQYF. CDR3 in DNA: TGTGCCAGCAGTGGAGGGACTAGCTTATCTGGAGAGACCCAGTACTTC.

V usage is TRBV18 and J usage is TRBJ2-1; TRBD2 matches 7 bases. The CDR3 is made up of 15 amino acids. In germline, CDR1 is KGHSH, CDR2 LQKENI. V was clipped by 3 bases and J by 5 bases; unmatched bases: 7. The CDR3, as DNA: TGTGCCAGCTCACCGGCGCTAGCGGAAAACAATGAGCAGTTCTTC. As protein: CASSPALAENNEQFF.

In its sample, this clone was seen once. The chain couples TRBV6-5 to TRBJ2-7, with 9 positions matching TRBD1. J was trimmed by 3 bases and V by 6 bases; bases with no gene match: 9. There are 15 residues in the CDR3. The germline gives CDR1 MNHEY, CDR2 SVGAGI. The CDR3 loop reads CASSRAGTGYYEQYF. DNA of the CDR3: TGTGCCAGCAGCAGAGCCGGGACAGGGTACTACGAGCAGTACTTC.